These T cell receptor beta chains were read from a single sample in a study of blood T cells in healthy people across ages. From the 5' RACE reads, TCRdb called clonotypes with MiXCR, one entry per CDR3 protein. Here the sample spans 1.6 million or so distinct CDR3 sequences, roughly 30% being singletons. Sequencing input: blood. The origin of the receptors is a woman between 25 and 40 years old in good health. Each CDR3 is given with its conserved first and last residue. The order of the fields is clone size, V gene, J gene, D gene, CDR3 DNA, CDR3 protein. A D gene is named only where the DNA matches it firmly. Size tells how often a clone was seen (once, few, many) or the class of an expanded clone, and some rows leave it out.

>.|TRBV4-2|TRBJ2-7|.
TGTGCCAGCAGCCAAGAGGGGGTTGGTGGAGGGGAGGAGCAGTACTTC
CASSQEGVGGGEEQYF
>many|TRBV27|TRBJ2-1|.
TGTGCCAGCAGCCCACTGACTCGCTACAATGAGCAGTTCTTC
CASSPLTRYNEQFF
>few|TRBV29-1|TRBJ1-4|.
TGCAGCGCCCTCGACGGGGGAGATGAAAAACTGTTTTTT
CSALDGGDEKLFF
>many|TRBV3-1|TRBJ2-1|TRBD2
TGTGCCAGCTCCCCCGGGGGGTATAACAATGAGCAGTTCTTC
CASSPGGYNNEQFF
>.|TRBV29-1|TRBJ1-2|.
TGCAGCGTTGAAGATCGACACACTAACTATGGCTACACCTTC
CSVEDRHTNYGYTF
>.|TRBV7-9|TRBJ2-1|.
TGTGCCAGCAGCTCCCCCCTGGTCACCTACAATGAGCAGTTCTTC
CASSSPLVTYNEQFF
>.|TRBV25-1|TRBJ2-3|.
TGTGCCAGCAGTGGGCTAGCAGACCCATCTAGCACAGATACGCAGTATTTT
CASSGLADPSSTDTQYF
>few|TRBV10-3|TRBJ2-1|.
TGTGCCATCAGACAGTTACATGAGCAGTTCTTC
CAIRQLHEQFF
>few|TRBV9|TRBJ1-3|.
TGTGCCAGCAGTCCCGGGACAACTGGAAACACCATATATTTT
CASSPGTTGNTIYF
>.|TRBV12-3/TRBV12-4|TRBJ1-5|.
TGTGCCAGCAGTTTAGCAGGGTTGGATCAGCCCCAGCATTTT
CASSLAGLDQPQHF
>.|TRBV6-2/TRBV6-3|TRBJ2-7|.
TGTGCCAGCAGTTTCGGCGCCCCCCAAGCCGTCTACGTGCAGTACTTC
CASSFGAPQAVYVQYF
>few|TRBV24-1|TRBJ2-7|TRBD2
TGTGCCACCAGTGATCCCCGTATGGGCCCGGGGCTAGCGGGATTCACCTACGAGCAGTACTTC
CATSDPRMGPGLAGFTYEQYF
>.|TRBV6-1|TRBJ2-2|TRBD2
TGTGCCAGCAGTCGTTCGAGGAGGGCTAGCGGGAGGTACACCGGGGAGCTGTTTTTT
CASSRSRRASGRYTGELFF
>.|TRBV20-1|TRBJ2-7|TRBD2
TGCAGTGCTAGAGCTCCTCAGCGGGGGAGCTCCTACGAGCAGTACTTC
CSARAPQRGSSYEQYF
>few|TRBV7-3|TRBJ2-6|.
TGTGCCAGCAGCTTAAGGGGGCCCGAGGATGATTTCTCTGGGGCCAACGTCCTGACTTTC
CASSLRGPEDDFSGANVLTF
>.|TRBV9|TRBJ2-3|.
TGTGCCAGTAGTGCCACCAGAATAGCAACAGATACGCAGTATTTT
CASSATRIATDTQYF
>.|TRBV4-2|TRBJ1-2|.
TGTGCCAGCAGCCAGGGGCCGCGTGGCTACACCTTC
CASSQGPRGYTF
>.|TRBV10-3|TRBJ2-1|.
TGTGCCGTCATCACCCTTTGGGCGGTAAGCTCCTACAATGAGCAGTTCTTC
CAVITLWAVSSYNEQFF
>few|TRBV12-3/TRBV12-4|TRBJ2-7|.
TGTGCCAGCAGCCGCGGGGAGTTCTACGAGCAGTACTTC
CASSRGEFYEQYF
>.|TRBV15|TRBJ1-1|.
TGTGCCACCAGCAGAGATCGGGGCGGGACTGAAGCTTTCTTT
CATSRDRGGTEAFF
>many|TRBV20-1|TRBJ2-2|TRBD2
TGCAGTGCTAGTGGTTTGCGGGAGGTCTCCGGGGAGCTGTTTTTT
CSASGLREVSGELFF
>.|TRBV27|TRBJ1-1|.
TGTGCCAGCAGTTTATTAAGACCCGAGGGTGGAAGCACTGAAGCTTTCTTT
CASSLLRPEGGSTEAFF
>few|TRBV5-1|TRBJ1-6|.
TGCGCCAGCTCCCGAGATTTCAATTCACCCCTCCACTTT
CASSRDFNSPLHF
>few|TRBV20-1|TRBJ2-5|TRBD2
TGCAGTGCTAGAGGTGTCCACGGGGGAGGGCAAGAGACCCAGTACTTC
CSARGVHGGGQETQYF
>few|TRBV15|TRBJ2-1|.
TGTGCCACCAGCAGAGATCCGGCCTACAATGAGCAGTTCTTC
CATSRDPAYNEQFF
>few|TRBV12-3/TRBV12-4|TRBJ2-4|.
TGTGCCAGCGGTACCTACCGGGAACAAAGGGCCCCGGCCAACATTCAGTACTTC
CASGTYREQRAPANIQYF
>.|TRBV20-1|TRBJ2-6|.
TGCAGTGCTAGAGGGACATCTGGGGCCAACGTCCTGACTTTC
CSARGTSGANVLTF
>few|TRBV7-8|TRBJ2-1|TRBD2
TGTGCCAGCAGTATCCTAGCGGGTACGAGCTCCTACAATGAGCAGTTCTTC
CASSILAGTSSYNEQFF
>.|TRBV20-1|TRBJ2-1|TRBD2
TGCAGTGCTAGAAACCCCCGACTAGCGGACTCCCACAATGAGCAGTTCTTC
CSARNPRLADSHNEQFF
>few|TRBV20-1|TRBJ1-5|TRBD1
TGCAGTGCTAGAGAGGACAGGGTTGGTCAAAGCAATCAGCCCCAGCATTTT
CSAREDRVGQSNQPQHF
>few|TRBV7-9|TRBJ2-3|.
TGTGCCAGCAGCCCAGACCCCCGGGCCCCAGGAGGTACAGATACGCAGTATTTT
CASSPDPRAPGGTDTQYF
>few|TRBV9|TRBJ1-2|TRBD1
TGTGCCAGCAGCACGTACAGGGGGGAAGGCTACACCTTC
CASSTYRGEGYTF
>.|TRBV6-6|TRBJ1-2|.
TGTGCCAGCAGTTACATGGCAGAGAACTATGGCTACACCTTC
CASSYMAENYGYTF
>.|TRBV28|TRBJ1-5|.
TGTGCCAGCAGCCCAACGATAGGGTTGAGCAATCAGCCCCAGCATTTT
CASSPTIGLSNQPQHF
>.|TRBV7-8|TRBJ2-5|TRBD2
TGTGCCAGCAGCTCGGGACTATTGCAAGAGACCCAGTACTTC
CASSSGLLQETQYF
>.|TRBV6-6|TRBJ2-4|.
TGTGCCAGCAGTTACACCCCTCGGGGGGCTGTGAACATTCAGTACTTC
CASSYTPRGAVNIQYF
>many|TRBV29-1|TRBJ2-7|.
TGCAGCGTTAGGAGTACGGTGGACTACGAGCAGTACTTC
CSVRSTVDYEQYF
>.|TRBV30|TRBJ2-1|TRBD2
TGTGCCTGGAGTGTACGGAGCGGGGGGGCCCCGTTCTTC
CAWSVRSGGAPFF
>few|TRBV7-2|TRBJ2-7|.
TGTGCCAGCAGCGCTTTTGCAGGGCCCTACGAGCAGTACTTC
CASSAFAGPYEQYF
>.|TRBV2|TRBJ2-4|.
TGTGCCAGCAGTTCAGGGGAAGCCAAAAACATTCAGTACTTC
CASSSGEAKNIQYF
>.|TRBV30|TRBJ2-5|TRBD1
TGTGCCTGGACGACAGGGGTGGAGGTGACCCAGTACTTC
CAWTTGVEVTQYF
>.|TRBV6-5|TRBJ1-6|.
TGTGCCAGCAATCAGGGTAAAGGTTCACCCCTCCACTTT
CASNQGKGSPLHF
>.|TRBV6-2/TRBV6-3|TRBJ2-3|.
TGTGCCAGCAGTCCTGAGGCAGCGGACCTGTACACAGATACGCAGTATTTT
CASSPEAADLYTDTQYF
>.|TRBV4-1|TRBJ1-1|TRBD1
TGCGCCAGCAGCCAAGAAGGGGGCGCGGGGGGAATGAACACTGAAGCTTTCTTT
CASSQEGGAGGMNTEAFF
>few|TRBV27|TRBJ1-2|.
TGTGCCAGCAGTTCAAGGACGGGACCGTATGGCTACACCTTC
CASSSRTGPYGYTF
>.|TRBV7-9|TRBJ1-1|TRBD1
TGTGCCAGCAGCTCAACGGACAGGGAACTGAACACTGAAGCTTTCTTT
CASSSTDRELNTEAFF
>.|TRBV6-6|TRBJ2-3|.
TGTGCCAGCAGTTACACCGCCACAGATACGCAGTATTTT
CASSYTATDTQYF
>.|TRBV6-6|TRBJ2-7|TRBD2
TGTGCCAGCAGTATAGCGGGGTTACAGTACTTC
CASSIAGLQYF
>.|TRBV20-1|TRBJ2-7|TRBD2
TGCAGTGCTACTTACCGGCGGGAGAGGCGCGAGCAGTACTTC
CSATYRRERREQYF
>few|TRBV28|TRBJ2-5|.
TGTGCCAGCAGTTTATGGGGCAGGGGACAAGAGACCCAGTACTTC
CASSLWGRGQETQYF
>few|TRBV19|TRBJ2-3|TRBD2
TGTGCCAGTAGTACGACTAGCTTGTACGATACGCAGTATTTT
CASSTTSLYDTQYF
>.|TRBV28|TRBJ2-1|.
TGTGCCAGCAGCCTAGGGAGCCCCTACAATGAGCAGTTCTTC
CASSLGSPYNEQFF
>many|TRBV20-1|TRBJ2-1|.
TGCAGTGCTAGAGATTGGGGCCTCTCCTACAATGAGCAGTTCTTC
CSARDWGLSYNEQFF
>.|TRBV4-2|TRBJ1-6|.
TGTGCCAGCAGCCAAGTACTTGAGTTCTATAATTCACCCCTCCACTTT
CASSQVLEFYNSPLHF
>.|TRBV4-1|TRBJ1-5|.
TGCGCCAGCAGCCAAGAAAGGAGCCCCAATCAGCCCCAGCATTTT
CASSQERSPNQPQHF
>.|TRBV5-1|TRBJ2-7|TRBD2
TGCGCCAGCAGCAAAATGGGGGGAGGGGCGATTTCCTACGAGCAGTACTTC
CASSKMGGGAISYEQYF
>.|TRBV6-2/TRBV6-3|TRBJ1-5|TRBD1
TGTGCCAGCCAGACAGGGGGCTTGGATCAGCCCCAGCATTTT
CASQTGGLDQPQHF
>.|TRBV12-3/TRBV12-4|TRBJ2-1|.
TGTGCCAGCAGTGGGACGAGCGCCGGGGAGCAGTTCTTC
CASSGTSAGEQFF
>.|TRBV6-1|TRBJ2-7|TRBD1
TGTGCCAGCAGTGACCGGGACAGGAAGTACGAGCAGTACTTC
CASSDRDRKYEQYF
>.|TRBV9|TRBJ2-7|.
TGTGCCAGCAGCGTTGGCCAGGGGAGCTCCCACGAGCAGTACTTC
CASSVGQGSSHEQYF